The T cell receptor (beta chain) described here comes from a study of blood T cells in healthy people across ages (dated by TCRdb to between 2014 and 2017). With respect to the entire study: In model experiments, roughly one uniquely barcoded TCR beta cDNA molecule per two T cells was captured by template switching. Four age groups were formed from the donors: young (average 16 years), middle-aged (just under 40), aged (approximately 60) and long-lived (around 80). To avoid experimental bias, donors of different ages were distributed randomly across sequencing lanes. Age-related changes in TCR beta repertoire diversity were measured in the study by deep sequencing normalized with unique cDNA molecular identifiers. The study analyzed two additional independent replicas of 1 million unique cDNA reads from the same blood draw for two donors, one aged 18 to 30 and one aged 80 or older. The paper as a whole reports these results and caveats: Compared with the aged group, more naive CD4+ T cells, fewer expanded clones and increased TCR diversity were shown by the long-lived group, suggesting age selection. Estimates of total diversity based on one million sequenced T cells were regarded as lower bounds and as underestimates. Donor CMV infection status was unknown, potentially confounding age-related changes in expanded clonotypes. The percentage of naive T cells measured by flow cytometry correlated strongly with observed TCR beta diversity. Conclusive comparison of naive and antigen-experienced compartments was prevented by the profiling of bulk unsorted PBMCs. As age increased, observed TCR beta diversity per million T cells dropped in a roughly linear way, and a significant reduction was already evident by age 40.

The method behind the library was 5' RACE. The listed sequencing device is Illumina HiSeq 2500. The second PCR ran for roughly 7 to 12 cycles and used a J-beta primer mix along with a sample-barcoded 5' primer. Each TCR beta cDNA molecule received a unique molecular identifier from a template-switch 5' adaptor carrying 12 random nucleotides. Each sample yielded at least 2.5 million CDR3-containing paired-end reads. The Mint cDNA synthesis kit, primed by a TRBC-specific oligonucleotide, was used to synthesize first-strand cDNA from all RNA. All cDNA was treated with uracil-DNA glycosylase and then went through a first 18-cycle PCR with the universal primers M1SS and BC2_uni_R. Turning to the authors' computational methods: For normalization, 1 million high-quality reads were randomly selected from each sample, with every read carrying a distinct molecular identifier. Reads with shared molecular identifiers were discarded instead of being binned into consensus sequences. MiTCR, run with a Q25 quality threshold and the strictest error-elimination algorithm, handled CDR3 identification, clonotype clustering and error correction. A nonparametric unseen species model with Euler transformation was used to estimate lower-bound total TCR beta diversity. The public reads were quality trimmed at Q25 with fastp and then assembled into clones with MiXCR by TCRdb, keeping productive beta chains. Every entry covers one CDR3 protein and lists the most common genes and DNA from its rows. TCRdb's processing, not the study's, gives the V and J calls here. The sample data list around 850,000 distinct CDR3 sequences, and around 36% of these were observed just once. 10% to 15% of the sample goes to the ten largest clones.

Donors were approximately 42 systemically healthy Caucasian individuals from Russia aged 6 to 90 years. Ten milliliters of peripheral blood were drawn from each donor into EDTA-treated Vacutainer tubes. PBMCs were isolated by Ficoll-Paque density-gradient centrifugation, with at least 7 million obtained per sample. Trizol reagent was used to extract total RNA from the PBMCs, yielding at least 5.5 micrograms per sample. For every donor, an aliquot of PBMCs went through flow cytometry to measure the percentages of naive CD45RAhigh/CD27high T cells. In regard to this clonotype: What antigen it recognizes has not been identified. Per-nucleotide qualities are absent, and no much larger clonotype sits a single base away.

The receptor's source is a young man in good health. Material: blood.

The sequenced DNA is TGTGCCAGCAGCTTAGGTCAGCGGACAAGTGCAACTAATGAAAAACTGTTTTTT. This codes for CASSLGQRTSATNEKLFF. The sequence joins TRBV7-6 to TRBJ1-4; a tentative D call is TRBD1 (5 bases match). V drops 1 base and J drops 0 bases, leaving 15 bases in between. From the cysteine up to the phenylalanine, the CDR3 has a length of 18 residues. Just CDR3 DNA is preserved here, 54 bases in frame from base 1. The germline V gene encodes CDR1 SGHVS and CDR2 FNYEAQ.